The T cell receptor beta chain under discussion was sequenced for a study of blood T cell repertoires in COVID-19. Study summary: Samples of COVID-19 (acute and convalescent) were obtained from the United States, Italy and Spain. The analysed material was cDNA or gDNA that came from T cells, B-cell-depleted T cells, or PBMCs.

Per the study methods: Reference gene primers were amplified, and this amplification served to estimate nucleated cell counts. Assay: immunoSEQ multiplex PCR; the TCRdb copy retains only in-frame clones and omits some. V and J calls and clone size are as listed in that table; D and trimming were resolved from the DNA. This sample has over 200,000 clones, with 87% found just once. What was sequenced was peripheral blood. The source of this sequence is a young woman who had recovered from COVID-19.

Here the CDR3 DNA reads TGTGCCACCAGCAGGACAGGGGGCGCGGTAAACAATGAGCAGTTCTTC. Protein product: CATSRTGGAVNNEQFF. This sequence joins TRBV15 and TRBJ2-1, with 10 bases that match TRBD1. This CDR3 region has 16 residues. CDR1 and CDR2 (germline): LNHNV, YYDKDF (reference sequence). V gave up 3 bases and J gave up 5 bases; unmatched junction bases: 7.